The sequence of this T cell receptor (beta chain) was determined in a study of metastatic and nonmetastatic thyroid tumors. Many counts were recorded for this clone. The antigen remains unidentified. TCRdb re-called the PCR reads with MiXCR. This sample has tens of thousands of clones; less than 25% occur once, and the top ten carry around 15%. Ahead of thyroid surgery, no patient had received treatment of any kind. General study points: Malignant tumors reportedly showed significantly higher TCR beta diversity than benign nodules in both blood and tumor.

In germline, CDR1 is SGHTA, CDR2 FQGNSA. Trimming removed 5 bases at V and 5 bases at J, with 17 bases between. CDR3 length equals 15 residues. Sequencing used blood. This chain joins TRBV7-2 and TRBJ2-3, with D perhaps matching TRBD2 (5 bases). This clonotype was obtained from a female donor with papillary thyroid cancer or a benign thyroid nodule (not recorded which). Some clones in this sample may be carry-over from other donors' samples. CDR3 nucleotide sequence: TGTGCCAGCAGCCTATCTAGCTTCCCCCGAGATACGCAGTATTTT. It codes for CASSLSSFPRDTQYF.